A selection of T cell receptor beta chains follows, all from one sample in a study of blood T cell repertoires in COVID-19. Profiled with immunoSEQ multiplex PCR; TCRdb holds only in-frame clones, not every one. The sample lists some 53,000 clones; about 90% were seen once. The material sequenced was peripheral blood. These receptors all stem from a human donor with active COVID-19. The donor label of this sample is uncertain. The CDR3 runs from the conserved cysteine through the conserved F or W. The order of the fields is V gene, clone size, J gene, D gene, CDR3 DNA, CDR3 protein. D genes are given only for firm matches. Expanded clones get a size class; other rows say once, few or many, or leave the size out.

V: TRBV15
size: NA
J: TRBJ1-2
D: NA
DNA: TGTGCCACCAGCAGAGCGCGGGGCGAGGAGCGTGGCTACACCTTC
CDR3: CATSRARGEERGYTF

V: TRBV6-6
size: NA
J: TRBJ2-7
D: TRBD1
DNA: TGTGCCAGCAGTCCCGGACAGGGGGTCTACGAGCAGTACTTC
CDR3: CASSPGQGVYEQYF

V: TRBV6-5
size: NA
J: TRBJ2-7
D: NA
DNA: TGTGCCAGCAGTTACTCGAGGTCCTACGAGCAGTACTTC
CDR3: CASSYSRSYEQYF

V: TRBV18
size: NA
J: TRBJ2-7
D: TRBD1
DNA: TGTGCCAGCTCACCAGGGGGACAGGGTTCTTACGAGCAGTACTTC
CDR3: CASSPGGQGSYEQYF

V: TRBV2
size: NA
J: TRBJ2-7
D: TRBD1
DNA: TGTGCCAGCAGTGCGGGACAGGGGGCTTACGAGCAGTACTTC
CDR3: CASSAGQGAYEQYF

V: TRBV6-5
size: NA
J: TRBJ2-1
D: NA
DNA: TGTGCCAGCAGTTACTCGACTAGTAACAATGAGCAGTTCTTC
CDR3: CASSYSTSNNEQFF

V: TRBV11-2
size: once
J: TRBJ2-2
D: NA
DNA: TGTGCCAGCAGCTTAGTAGGGACTGACTTTTCCGGGGAGCTGTTTTTT
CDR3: CASSLVGTDFSGELFF

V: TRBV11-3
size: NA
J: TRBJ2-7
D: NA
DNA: TGTGCCAGCAGCTTAGGCGGCAGGGATTACGAGCAGTACTTC
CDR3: CASSLGGRDYEQYF

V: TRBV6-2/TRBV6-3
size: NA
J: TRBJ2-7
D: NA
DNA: TGTGCCAGCAGTTACTCGCAGGGTTCGGGCGAGCAGTACTTC
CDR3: CASSYSQGSGEQYF

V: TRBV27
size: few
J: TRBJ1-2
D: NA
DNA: TGTGCCAGCAGTCGGGGTAACTTTGGCTACACCTTC
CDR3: CASSRGNFGYTF

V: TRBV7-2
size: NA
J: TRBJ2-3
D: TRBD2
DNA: TGTGCCAGCAGCTACACGCTACTAGCGGGGGGGCCAGATACGCAGTATTTT
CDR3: CASSYTLLAGGPDTQYF

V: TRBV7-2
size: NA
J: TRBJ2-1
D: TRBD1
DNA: TGTGCCAGCAGCCTCCGACAGGGGGCGAACAATGAGCAGTTCTTC
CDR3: CASSLRQGANNEQFF

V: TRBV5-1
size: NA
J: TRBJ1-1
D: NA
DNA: TGCGCCAGCAGCTTATCTGGGGAGGTACTCATGAACACTGAAGCTTTCTTT
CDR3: CASSLSGEVLMNTEAFF

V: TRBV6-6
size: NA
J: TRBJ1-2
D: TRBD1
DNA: TGTGCCACCCCGGGACAGGGGAGTAGCAAAAGTGGCTACACCTTC
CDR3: CATPGQGSSKSGYTF

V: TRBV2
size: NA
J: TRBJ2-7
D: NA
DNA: TGTGCCAGCAATCGTGTTCAGGAGGGCTACGAGCAGTACTTC
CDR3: CASNRVQEGYEQYF

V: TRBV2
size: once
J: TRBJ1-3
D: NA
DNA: TGTGCCAGCAGTCCGTGGACTGTCGCCGGAAACACCATATATTTT
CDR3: CASSPWTVAGNTIYF

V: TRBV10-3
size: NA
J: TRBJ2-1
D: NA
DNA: TGTGCCATCAGTGGCCCTCGACAGGCGAGTGAGCAGTTCTTC
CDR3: CAISGPRQASEQFF

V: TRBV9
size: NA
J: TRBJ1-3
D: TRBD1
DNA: TGTGCCAGCAGCCAGAGGACAGGGTTCTCTGGAAACACCATATATTTT
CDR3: CASSQRTGFSGNTIYF

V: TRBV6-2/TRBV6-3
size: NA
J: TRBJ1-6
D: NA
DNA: TGTGCCAGCAGTTACGAGATGGGAGAGTTCTATAATTCACCCCTCCACTTT
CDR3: CASSYEMGEFYNSPLHF

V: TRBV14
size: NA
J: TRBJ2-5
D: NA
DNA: TGTGCCAGCAGCCCCTTAGTTCTCCAAGAGACCCAGTACTTC
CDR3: CASSPLVLQETQYF

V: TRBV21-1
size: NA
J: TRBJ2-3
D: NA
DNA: TGTGCCAGCAGCATAAGATGGCGTTCTCTGCAGCGGGGGATAACTAGCACAGATACGCAGTATTTT
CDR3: CASSIRWRSLQRGITSTDTQYF

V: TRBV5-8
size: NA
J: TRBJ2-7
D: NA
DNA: TGTGCCAGCAGCTTTCCAGGGACTTACGAGCAGTACTTC
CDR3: CASSFPGTYEQYF

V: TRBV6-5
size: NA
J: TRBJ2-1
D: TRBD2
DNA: TGTGCCAGCAGTTTCAGGACTAGTCGGGATGAGCAGTTCTTC
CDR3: CASSFRTSRDEQFF

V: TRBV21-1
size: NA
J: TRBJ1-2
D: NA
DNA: TGTGCCAGCAGCATCGGGGACAGGGGTCCGGGCTATGGCTACACCTTC
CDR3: CASSIGDRGPGYGYTF

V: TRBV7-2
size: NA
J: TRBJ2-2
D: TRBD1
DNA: TGTGCCAGCAGCTCCCCGGGACAGCACTTTGGGGAGCTGTTTTTT
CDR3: CASSSPGQHFGELFF

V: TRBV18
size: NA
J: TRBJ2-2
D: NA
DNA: TGTGCCAGCTCACCCCCGAGGTTGGGCACCGGGGAGCTGTTTTTT
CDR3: CASSPPRLGTGELFF

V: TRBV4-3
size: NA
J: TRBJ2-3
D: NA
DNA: TGCGCCAGCAGCCAAGGTCCCCGTGCGGATACGCAGTATTTT
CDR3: CASSQGPRADTQYF

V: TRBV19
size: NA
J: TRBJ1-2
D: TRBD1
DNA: TGTGCCAGTAGGTTACCGGGACAGGGGGCGATGGGCTACACCTTC
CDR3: CASRLPGQGAMGYTF

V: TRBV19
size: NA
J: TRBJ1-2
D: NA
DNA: TGTGCCAGTAGCACACCGTACCCTAACTATGGCTACACCTTC
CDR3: CASSTPYPNYGYTF

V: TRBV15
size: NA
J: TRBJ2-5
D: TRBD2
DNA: TGTGCCACCAGGGCGGGGGACTTCGAGACCCAGTACTTC
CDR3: CATRAGDFETQYF

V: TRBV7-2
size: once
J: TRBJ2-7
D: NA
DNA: TGTGCCAGCAGCCAAACACATGGCTACGAGCAGTACTTC
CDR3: CASSQTHGYEQYF

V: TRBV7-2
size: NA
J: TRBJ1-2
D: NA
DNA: TGTGCCAGCAGCTTAGTTGGGTCATCACAGACCGGCTACACCTTC
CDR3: CASSLVGSSQTGYTF

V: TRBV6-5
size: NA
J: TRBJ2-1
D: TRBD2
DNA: TGTGCCAGCAGTTACTCATACCAGCGGGGTAGTGGTGAGCAGTTCTTC
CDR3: CASSYSYQRGSGEQFF

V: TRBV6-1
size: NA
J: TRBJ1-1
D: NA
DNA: TGTGCCAGCAGTGAATCCTCAGGGGCTGAAGCTTTCTTT
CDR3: CASSESSGAEAFF

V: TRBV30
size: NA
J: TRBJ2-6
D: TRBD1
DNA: TGTGCCTGGGTACCGGGACAGCCCATCATCTCTGGGGCCAACGTCCTGACTTTC
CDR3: CAWVPGQPIISGANVLTF

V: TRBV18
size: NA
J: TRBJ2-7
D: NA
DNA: TGTGCCAGCTCACCTATTGGACACGGGTCCTACGAGCAGTACTTC
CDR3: CASSPIGHGSYEQYF

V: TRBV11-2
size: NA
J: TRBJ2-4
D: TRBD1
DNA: TGTGCCAGCAGCCTGACAGGGGCCAAAAACATTCAGTACTTC
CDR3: CASSLTGAKNIQYF

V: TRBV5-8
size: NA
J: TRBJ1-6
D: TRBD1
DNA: TGTGCCAGCAGCTTGTTTTTGGTTTCAGGGGGATCCAATTCACCCCTCCACTTT
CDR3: CASSLFLVSGGSNSPLHF

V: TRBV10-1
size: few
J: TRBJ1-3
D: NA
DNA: TGCGCCAGCAGTGAGTCAACTTCAACAGGCTCTGGAAACACCATATATTTT
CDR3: CASSESTSTGSGNTIYF

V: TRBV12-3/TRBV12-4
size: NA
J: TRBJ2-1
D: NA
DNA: TGTGCCAGCAGTTTAAATGACGGGGATGAGCAGTTCTTC
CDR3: CASSLNDGDEQFF

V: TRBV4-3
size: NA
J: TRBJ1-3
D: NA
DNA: TGCGCCAGCAGCCAAGATCAGAAGGGGGCTGGAAACACCATATATTTT
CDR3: CASSQDQKGAGNTIYF

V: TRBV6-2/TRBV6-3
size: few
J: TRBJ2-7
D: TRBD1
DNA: TGTGCCAGCAGTTCGCCCCGAACAGGGGGTTACGAGCAGTACTTC
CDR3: CASSSPRTGGYEQYF

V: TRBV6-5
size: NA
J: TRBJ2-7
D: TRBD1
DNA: TGTGCCAGCAGTTACGGCCGCCCGGGACAGGGGATCGGGCAGTACTTC
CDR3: CASSYGRPGQGIGQYF

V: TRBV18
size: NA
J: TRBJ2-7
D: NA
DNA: TGTGCCAGCTCACCATTCGGCGGGGCCAGCTCCTACGAGCAGTACTTC
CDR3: CASSPFGGASSYEQYF

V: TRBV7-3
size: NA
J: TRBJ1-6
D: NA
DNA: TGTGCCAGCAGCTTACTCCAGGGTAATTCACCCCTCCACTTT
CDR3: CASSLLQGNSPLHF

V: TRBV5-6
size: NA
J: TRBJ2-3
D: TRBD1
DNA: TGTGCCAGCAGCACGGACAGGGTCCGTGCGGCAGATACGCAGTATTTT
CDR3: CASSTDRVRAADTQYF

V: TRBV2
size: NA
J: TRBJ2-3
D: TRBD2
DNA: TGTGCCAGCACCGACGGACTAGCTGGCACAGATACGCAGTATTTT
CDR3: CASTDGLAGTDTQYF

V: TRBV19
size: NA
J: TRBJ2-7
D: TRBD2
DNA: TGTGCCAGTAGTATAACTAGCGGGGGGCACTACGAGCAGTACTTC
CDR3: CASSITSGGHYEQYF

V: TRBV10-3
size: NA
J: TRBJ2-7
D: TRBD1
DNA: TGTGCCATCAGTGACTCAGGGGGCCCGAGCTCCTACGAGCAGTACTTC
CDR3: CAISDSGGPSSYEQYF

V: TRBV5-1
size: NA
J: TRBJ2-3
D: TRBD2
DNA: TGCGCCAGCAGCTCCCAGGGACTAGCGGGGGGGCAAGATACGCAGTATTTT
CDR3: CASSSQGLAGGQDTQYF

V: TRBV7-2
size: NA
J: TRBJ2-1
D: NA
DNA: TGTGCCAGCAGCCGGATGAGGTACAGGGCGAACAATGAGCAGTTCTTC
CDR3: CASSRMRYRANNEQFF

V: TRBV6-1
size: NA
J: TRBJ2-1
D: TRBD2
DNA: TGTGCCAGCAGTCAACCGGGACTAGGAACGAATGAGCAGTTCTTC
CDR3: CASSQPGLGTNEQFF

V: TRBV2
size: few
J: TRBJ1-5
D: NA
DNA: TGTGCCAGCAGTGATTCAGGGGAACAGCCCCAGCATTTT
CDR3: CASSDSGEQPQHF

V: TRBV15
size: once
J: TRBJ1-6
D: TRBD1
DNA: TGTGCCACCAGCTGGGACAGGGCGGTTGGGTCACCCCTCCACTTT
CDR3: CATSWDRAVGSPLHF

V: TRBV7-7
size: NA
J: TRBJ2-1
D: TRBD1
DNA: TGTGCTAGCAGCTTAGGGCGGACAGGGGGCACGAATGAGCAGTTCTTC
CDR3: CASSLGRTGGTNEQFF

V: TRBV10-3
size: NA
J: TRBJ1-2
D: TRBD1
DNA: TGTGCCATCAGTGAAAACAGGGGCCCCCTATCCTATGGCTACACCTTC
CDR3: CAISENRGPLSYGYTF

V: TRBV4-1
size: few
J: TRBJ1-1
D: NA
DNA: TGCGCCAGCAGCCAAAACGAATTGAGGGCCACCCGGAACACTGAAGCTTTCTTT
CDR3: CASSQNELRATRNTEAFF

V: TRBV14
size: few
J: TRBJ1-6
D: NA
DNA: TGTGCCAGCAGCAGAGGGGGTACTTCACCCCTCCACTTT
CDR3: CASSRGGTSPLHF

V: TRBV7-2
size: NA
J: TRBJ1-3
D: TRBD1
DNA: TGTGCCAGCAGCCCCGGGACAGCCTCTGGAAACACCATATATTTT
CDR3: CASSPGTASGNTIYF